The clone carrying this T cell receptor beta chain was observed a single time. These data belong to a study of blood T cell repertoires in COVID-19. Clones were sequenced by immunoSEQ multiplex PCR, and TCRdb holds only the in-frame ones, with some missing. The sample lists some 350,000 clones, around 83% occurring once. From germline, CDR1 is SQVTM and CDR2 ANQGSEA. Trimming pared 5 bases from V and 4 bases from J, leaving 23 bases between. This CDR3 has 16 amino acids. The receptor's source is a man aged 25 to 40 with active or convalescent COVID-19. This rearrangement joins TRBV29-1 to TRBJ1-2, with a tentative D call TRBD1 (6 bases). Sequenced material: peripheral blood. In DNA form, the CDR3 reads TGCAGCGTTCCAAAGGTGGGGAAGGACAGTCTCTATGGCTACACCTTC. Its translation is CSVPKVGKDSLYGYTF.